The 32 T cell receptor beta chains in this list originate from one sample, sequenced in a study of T cells in Graves' hyperthyroidism and ophthalmopathy. It was RNA transcripts that yielded the amplified TCR beta CDR3 regions. HTBI primers were used for first-round RT-PCR of the TCR CDR3. TCRdb passed the multiplex PCR reads through MiXCR, listing each CDR3 protein once. The table records 400,000 to 500,000 distinct CDR3 sequences, 13% to 15% of them present only once. Source material: blood. The source is a woman between 18 and 30 years old with Graves' hyperthyroidism.

This clonotype appeared many times. The V gene is TRBV7-9, the J gene TRBJ2-1, with D hard to call. The CDR3 is 15 residues long. Germline assignment: CDR1 SEHNR and CDR2 FQNEAQ (reference sequence). Trimming removed 2 bases at V and 1 base at J, with 9 bases between. DNA for the CDR3: TGTGCCAGCAGCTTACGTCTGGGTTCCTACAATGAGCAGTTCTTC. This codes for CASSLRLGSYNEQFF.

The chain uses TRBV24-1 and TRBJ2-1; TRBD1 might be the D (5 bases). CDR1 and CDR2 from the germline V gene are KGHDR and SFDVKD. V dropped 3 bases and J dropped 5 bases, with 13 bases sitting between them. CDR3 size: 15 residues. In nucleotides, the CDR3 is TGTGCCACCAGTGATCCCGGCAGGGTCAACAATGAGCAGTTCTTC. Translation gives CATSDPGRVNNEQFF.

This clonotype was detected ten times or more. The V gene is TRBV12-3 or TRBV12-4, the J gene TRBJ2-1; 15 positions match TRBD2. The length of the CDR3 is 19 residues. V was pared by 6 bases and J by 0 bases, with 9 bases of the junction left unmatched. This CDR3 is CASREPGTSGGSSYNEQFF. DNA for the CDR3: TGTGCCAGCAGGGAACCAGGGACTAGCGGGGGGAGCTCCTACAATGAGCAGTTCTTC.

The J gene is TRBJ1-2, the V gene TRBV27; D is perhaps TRBD1 (5 bases). Trimming cost V 6 bases and J 4 bases, with 18 bases left between them. The germline V gene encodes CDR1 MNHEY and CDR2 SMNVEV (reference sequence). CDR3 length: 15 residues. CDR3 in DNA: TGTGCCAGCAGGGGGGGAGGACCTGCGCGCTATGGCTACACCTTC. Amino acids: CASRGGGPARYGYTF.

This clonotype was seen at least ten times. The chain recombines TRBV6-1 with TRBJ1-1; TRBD1 aligns across 9 bases. Germline loops: CDR1 MNHNS, CDR2 SASEGT. CDR3 length: 14 residues. The V gene end was trimmed by 6 bases and the J gene end by 2 bases; junction bases not matched to a gene: 4. This CDR3 is CASRVDRGNTEAFF. CDR3 bases: TGTGCCAGCAGGGTGGACAGGGGCAACACTGAAGCTTTCTTT.

This clonotype was detected many times. This sequence joins TRBV19 and TRBJ1-2; D is possibly TRBD1 (6 bases). CDR3 length equals 15 residues. With 3 bases removed from V and 6 bases from J, the gap between germline ends came to 17 bases. From germline, CDR1 is LNHDA and CDR2 SQIVND (reference sequence). CDR3 sequence reads: CASSIPDTGPDGYTF. The CDR3 DNA reads as TGTGCCAGTAGTATTCCGGACACAGGGCCCGATGGCTACACCTTC.

The table lists this clonotype with many counts. J is TRBJ2-3 and V is TRBV5-1; D possibly corresponds to TRBD1 (6 bases). The CDR3 sequence is 14 residues long. Trimming took 4 bases from V and 3 from J, leaving 12 bases between them. Germline loops: CDR1 SGHRS, CDR2 YFSETQ. The CDR3, as DNA: TGCGCCAGCAGCCTGGGACAAATAACAGATACGCAGTATTTT. This codes for CASSLGQITDTQYF.

This clonotype appeared many times. Written as DNA, the CDR3 is TGCAGCGTCGCCAAGGGGGATACGCAGTATTTT. It is translated as CSVAKGDTQYF. The chain links TRBV29-1 to TRBJ2-3; possibly TRBD1 for D (5 bases). V was trimmed by 6 bases and J by 6 bases, leaving 10 bases between them. The germline CDR1 and CDR2 sequences are SQVTM and ANQGSEA. CDR3 size: 11 residues.

This clonotype was counted many times. V and J are TRBV12-3 or TRBV12-4 and TRBJ2-1; weak D call: TRBD2 (6 bases). CDR3 length equals 14 residues. V was clipped by 5 bases and J by 5 bases, with 13 bases between them. The CDR3 DNA reads TGTGCCAGCAGTCGACTAGGACGAGACAATGAGCAGTTCTTC. It yields the protein CASSRLGRDNEQFF.

The J gene is TRBJ2-3, the V gene TRBV5-1; 7 bases match TRBD2. Germline V gene sequence: CDR1 SGHRS, CDR2 YFSETQ. This CDR3 has 14 residues. V was clipped by 3 bases and J by 6 bases; unmatched bases: 7. DNA of the CDR3: TGCGCCAGCAGCTCCGAGGGAGCGGGGGATACGCAGTATTTT. Protein: CASSSEGAGDTQYF.

For this clonotype: Being one base from a much bigger clone, this may be a read error. The CDR3 region has the DNA TGTGCCAGCAGACACAGCACAGGGGGCTTAAACGAGCAGTGCTTC. It yields the protein CASRHSTGGLNEQCF. The chain couples TRBV27 to TRBJ2-7, with 9 positions matching TRBD1. Germline CDR1 reads MNHEY; CDR2 reads SMNVEV (reference sequence). The CDR3 has 15 amino acids.

This clonotype was seen repeatedly, ten times or more. The chain couples TRBV10-3 to TRBJ2-5; TRBD2 is a possible D gene (6 bases). Trimming pared 3 bases from V and 0 bases from J, leaving 11 bases between. Germline V gives CDR1 ENHRY, CDR2 SYGVKD. The CDR3 totals 15 residues. The DNA for the CDR3 is TGTGCCATCAGTGAAGGCGGGACGCACCAAGAGACCCAGTACTTC. This sequence encodes CAISEGGTHQETQYF.

This clonotype was detected ten times or more. CDR3 nucleotide sequence: TGTGCCAGCAGTTTGCCCCCCCACCTAGCGGGAGTCAGGAATGAGCAGTTCTTC. Protein sequence: CASSLPPHLAGVRNEQFF. The rearrangement uses TRBV27 and TRBJ2-1; 10 nucleotides agree with TRBD2. The V and J ends lost 3 bases and 7 bases, in that order; junction bases with no gene match: 15. Looked up from germline, CDR1 is MNHEY and CDR2 is SMNVEV (reference sequence). CDR3 length: 18 amino acids.

This clonotype was seen at least ten times. The CDR3 reads CASRLREGPETQYF. CDR3 DNA: TGCGCCAGCAGGCTGCGGGAGGGTCCAGAGACCCAGTACTTC. This sequence joins TRBV10-2 and TRBJ2-5; 9 nucleotides agree with TRBD2. The CDR3 loop spans 14 amino acids. The germline V gene has CDR1 WSHSY and CDR2 SAAADI. V was pared by 6 bases and J by 4 bases, with 6 bases of the junction left unmatched.

This clonotype has ten or more counts. The chain is built from TRBV25-1 and TRBJ1-1, with a weak D call TRBD1 (6 bases). V gave up 4 bases and J gave up 7 bases, with 10 bases separating them. Looked up from germline, CDR1 is MGHDK and CDR2 is SYGVNS. The CDR3 spans 12 residues. The DNA of the CDR3 is TGTGCCAGCAGTGCCACGACAGGTGAAGCTTTCTTT. Translating it yields CASSATTGEAFF.

The chain joins TRBV7-2 to TRBJ1-2; 7 bases agree with TRBD1. Germline CDR1 is SGHTA and CDR2 is FQGNSA. This CDR3 is built from 17 residues. The junction had 11 bases not matched to a gene; V was cut back by 4 bases and J by 0 bases. The CDR3 bases are TGTGCCAGCAGCTCCCGGGACAGATTCTTAGCTAACTATGGCTACACCTTC. It is translated as CASSSRDRFLANYGYTF.

This chain connects TRBV5-1 to TRBJ2-3; 10 bases agree with TRBD2. In germline, CDR1 is SGHRS, CDR2 YFSETQ. Trimming removed 0 bases from V and 3 bases from J; junction bases left unmatched: 10. The CDR3 spans 18 residues. CDR3 bases: TGCGCCAGCAGCTTGGGGGCTAGCGGGAGTGGTGTAACAGATACGCAGTATTTT. Its protein product is CASSLGASGSGVTDTQYF.

Details on this clonotype: The CDR3 carries no conserved terminal phenylalanine or tryptophan, so it likely arises from a read error. The V gene is TRBV20-1, the J gene TRBJ2-3, with 8 bases that match TRBD1. Germline loops: CDR1 DFQATT, CDR2 SNEGSKA (reference sequence). The CDR3 runs to 16 residues. Losses at the gene ends were 0 bases for V and 1 base for J; bases not matched to a gene: 6. The CDR3 DNA sequence: TGCAGTGCTAGAGACCTGGACAGGGCCGGCACAGATACGCAGTATCTT. Translated: CSARDLDRAGTDTQYL.

This clonotype has a count of ten or more. V usage is TRBV12-3 or TRBV12-4 and J usage is TRBJ1-6; a weak D match, TRBD1 (5 bases). This CDR3 is built from 14 residues. Trimming removed 3 bases at V and 7 bases at J, with 10 bases between. This CDR3 is CASSFRGNNSPLHF. The CDR3 DNA sequence: TGTGCCAGCAGTTTTAGGGGAAACAATTCACCCCTCCACTTT.

This clonotype came up many times. The chain joins TRBV10-3 to TRBJ2-5; the D is unclear. V was pared by 3 bases and J by 4 bases, with 6 bases between. Germline CDR1 is ENHRY and CDR2 is SYGVKD. CDR3 length: 12 residues. The CDR3 spells CAISDVGETQYF. In DNA, the CDR3 is TGTGCCATCAGTGATGTAGGAGAGACCCAGTACTTC.

Remarks on this clonotype: At one end, the junction sequence differs from germline, possibly due to a read error. The gene calls are TRBV6-1 and TRBJ1-6; D is unresolved. Germline CDR1 reads MNHNS; CDR2 reads SASEGT. This CDR3 spans 14 amino acids. The CDR3 sequence: CATLPSSYNSPPHF. The CDR3 DNA reads as TGTGCCACCCTCCCGTCTAGCTATAATTCACCCCCCCACTTT.

This clonotype was recorded many times. The genes are TRBV10-3 and TRBJ2-5, with D perhaps TRBD2 (6 bases). The germline V gene encodes CDR1 ENHRY and CDR2 SYGVKD. The CDR3 is 13 amino acids. Between the trimmed V and J ends, which lost 3 bases and 4 bases, there was a span of 9 bases. The DNA of the CDR3 is TGTGCCATCAGTGACCTAGCGACAGAGACCCAGTACTTC. Translating gives CAISDLATETQYF.

This clonotype was detected ten times or more. The rearrangement joins TRBV11-3 to TRBJ2-1; possibly TRBD2 for D (5 bases). The CDR3 loop spans 15 amino acids. The germline V gene encodes CDR1 SGHNT and CDR2 YENEEA. Trimming removed 5 bases from V and 3 bases from J, with 14 bases in between. CDR3 nucleotides: TGTGCCAGCAGCGAGACTAACAATGTCTACAATGAGCAGTTCTTC. Translating gives CASSETNNVYNEQFF.

This clonotype showed up many times. The genes are TRBV20-1 and TRBJ2-3; D call uncertain. The V end was cut by 0 bases, the J end by 2 bases, with 15 bases between. The CDR3 sequence is 16 residues long. Germline values: CDR1 DFQATT, CDR2 SNEGSKA (reference sequence). The CDR3 protein is CSARDPAGGNTDTQYF. In nucleotides, the CDR3 is TGCAGTGCTAGAGATCCGGCAGGTGGGAACACAGATACGCAGTATTTT.

This clonotype turned up a few times. V and J are TRBV24-1 and TRBJ2-1; D may be TRBD2 (7 bases). The CDR3 is made up of 15 amino acids. V shed 2 bases and J shed 14 bases, with 21 bases lying between them. Germline assignment: CDR1 KGHDR and CDR2 SFDVKD. The chain's CDR3 is CATSDSSHLGGAEFF. The DNA for the CDR3 is TGTGCCACCAGTGATTCGTCACATCTGGGGGGGGCGGAGTTCTTC.

The table lists this clonotype with many counts. This chain links TRBV24-1 with TRBJ2-2, with 11 bases fitting TRBD1. V trimming: 6 bases; J trimming: 3 bases; junction bases outside the gene matches: 11. The germline CDR1 and CDR2 sequences are KGHDR and SFDVKD. The CDR3 is 18 residues long. CDR3 in amino acids: CATSPRAGTGGYTGELFF. In nucleotides, the CDR3 is TGTGCCACCAGTCCCCGGGCCGGGACAGGGGGATACACCGGGGAGCTGTTTTTT.

The sample holds a few counts of this clonotype. The chain is built from TRBV5-1 and TRBJ1-4; 7 nucleotides line up with TRBD1. This CDR3 contains 14 residues. With V trimmed by 4 bases and J by 5 bases, 5 bases remained unmatched. Germline V gene sequence: CDR1 SGHRS, CDR2 YFSETQ. CDR3 DNA sequence: TGCGCCAGCAGCCTGACAGGGTTAAATGAAAAACTGTTTTTT. Translating gives CASSLTGLNEKLFF.

This clonotype was seen ten or more times. The V and J genes are TRBV9 and TRBJ2-2; 9 bases line up with TRBD2. The CDR3 totals 15 residues. The V gene's germline CDR1 is SGDLS and CDR2 YYNGEE. After removal of 0 bases from V and 7 bases from J, the junction contained 4 bases not matched to a gene. CDR3 loop: CASSVEASGIGELFF. For the CDR3, the DNA is TGTGCCAGCAGCGTAGAGGCTAGCGGGATCGGGGAGCTGTTTTTT. Full variable domain (outside the CDR3, taken from reference TRBV9 and TRBJ2-2): DSGVTQTPKHLITATGQRVTLRCSPRSGDLSVYWYQQSLDQGLQFLIQYYNGEERAKGNILERFSAQQFPDLHSELNLSSLELGDSALYFCASSVEASGIGELFFGEGSRLTVL.

The chain has TRBV19 and TRBJ2-7, with TRBD1 matching 9 bases. V was clipped by 5 bases and J by 0 bases; unmatched bases: 8. Germline assignment: CDR1 LNHDA and CDR2 SQIVND (reference sequence). The CDR3 loop spans 16 amino acids. The CDR3, as DNA: TGTGCCAGTAGTCCGAGGGGGACAGGGAACTCCTACGAGCAGTACTTC. This translates into CASSPRGTGNSYEQYF.

This clonotype was detected many times. V gene TRBV30 combines with J gene TRBJ2-3, with a weak D call TRBD1 (5 bases). V gave up 7 bases and J gave up 6 bases, with 17 bases separating them. The CDR3 runs 13 residues. CDR1 GTSNPN and CDR2 SVGIG come from the germline V gene (reference sequence). Written as DNA, the CDR3 is TGTGCCTTGGACATCCGGTTCGCCGATACGCAGTATTTT. This encodes CALDIRFADTQYF.

The chain couples TRBV4-1 to TRBJ2-7, with 10 bases lining up with TRBD2. The J segment lost 3 bases and the V segment lost 0 bases, leaving 2 bases of the junction unmatched. There are 15 residues in the CDR3. Germline V gene lookup returns CDR1 MGHRA and CDR2 YSYEKL. Here the CDR3 reads CASSQEIAGGYEQYF. CDR3 nucleotide sequence: TGCGCCAGCAGCCAAGAGATAGCGGGAGGCTACGAGCAGTACTTC.

Many counts were recorded for this clonotype. The rearrangement joins TRBV5-1 to TRBJ2-1; 7 nucleotides line up with TRBD2. Germline values: CDR1 SGHRS, CDR2 YFSETQ. Trimming removed 4 bases from V and 0 bases from J; junction bases left unmatched: 4. The CDR3 runs 15 residues. In DNA, the CDR3 is TGCGCCAGCAGCGGAGGGACTAACTCCTACAATGAGCAGTTCTTC. Translation: CASSGGTNSYNEQFF.